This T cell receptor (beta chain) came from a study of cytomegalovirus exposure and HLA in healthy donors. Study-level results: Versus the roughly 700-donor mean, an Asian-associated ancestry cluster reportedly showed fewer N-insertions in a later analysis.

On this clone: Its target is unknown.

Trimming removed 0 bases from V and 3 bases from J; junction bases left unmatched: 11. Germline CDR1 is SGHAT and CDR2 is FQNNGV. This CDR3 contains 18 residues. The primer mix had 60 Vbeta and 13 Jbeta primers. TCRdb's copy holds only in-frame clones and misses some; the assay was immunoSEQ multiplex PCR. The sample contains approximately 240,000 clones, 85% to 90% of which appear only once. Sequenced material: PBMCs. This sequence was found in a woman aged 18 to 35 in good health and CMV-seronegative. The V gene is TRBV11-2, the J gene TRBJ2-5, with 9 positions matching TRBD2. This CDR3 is CASSLDSLAGILEETQYF. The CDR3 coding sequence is TGTGCCAGCAGCTTAGATTCCCTAGCGGGAATCCTTGAAGAGACCCAGTACTTC.